This note documents a single T cell receptor (beta chain) sequence. Its antigen is unknown. The data are from a study of post-analysis software for immune sequencing data. Study-wide background: There were relapsing-remitting, secondary progressive and progressive-relapsing multiple sclerosis among the disease courses included. Whole-study findings and limits: TRBV segments more frequent in patients than in controls numbered roughly 5 and included TRBV5-6, TRBV5-1 and TRBV20-1.

Unique molecular identifiers were carried by the TCR beta cDNA libraries. TCRdb analysed the PCR reads with MiXCR anew, one entry per CDR3 protein. Here the sample spans approximately 690,000 distinct CDR3 sequences, roughly three fifths being singletons. The CDR3 is 16 amino acids. Germline V CDR1 and CDR2: SEHNR, FQNEAQ (reference sequence). V lost 3 bases, J lost 11 bases, and 23 bases lay in between. Material: blood. The chain is built from TRBV7-9 and TRBJ2-1, with D perhaps TRBD2 (6 bases). This TCR derives from a girl aged 2-10 years with multiple sclerosis. The CDR3 DNA is TGTGCCAGCAGCTTGTTTACGGGGGTCCCACAATCGCAGCAGTTCTTC. Its translation: CASSLFTGVPQSQQFF.